The clone carrying this T cell receptor beta chain was detected a few times. This entry comes from a study of cytomegalovirus exposure and HLA in healthy donors. Primers for the PCR totalled 60 Vbeta and 13 Jbeta. Clones were sequenced by immunoSEQ multiplex PCR, and TCRdb holds only the in-frame ones, with some missing. The sample includes 64,000 or so clones, 60% to 70% of them seen just once. The CDR3 length is 16 residues. Germline CDR1 is SGHRS and CDR2 is YFSETQ. V lost 0 bases to trimming and J lost 2 bases, with 14 bases between them. The chain combines TRBV5-1 with TRBJ1-2; D gene unclear. The TCR originated in a man aged 40-50 years in good health and CMV-seropositive. Input material: PBMCs. CDR3 residues: CASSLGSTRGNYGYTF. The CDR3 nucleotides are TGCGCCAGCAGCTTGGGCTCCACTCGGGGAAACTATGGCTACACCTTC.